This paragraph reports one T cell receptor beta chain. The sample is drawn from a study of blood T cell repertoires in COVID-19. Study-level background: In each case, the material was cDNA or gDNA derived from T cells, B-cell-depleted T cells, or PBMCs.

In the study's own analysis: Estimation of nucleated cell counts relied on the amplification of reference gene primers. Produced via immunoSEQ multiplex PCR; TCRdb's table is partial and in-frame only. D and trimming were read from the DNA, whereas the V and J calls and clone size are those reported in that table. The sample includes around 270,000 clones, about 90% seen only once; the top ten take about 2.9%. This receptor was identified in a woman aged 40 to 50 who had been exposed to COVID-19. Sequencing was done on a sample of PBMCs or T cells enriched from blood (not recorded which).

The CDR3 bases are TGTGCCAGCAGCTTGGCAGGTAGCGACTACGAGCAGTACTTC. Its protein product is CASSLAGSDYEQYF. The rearrangement uses TRBV5-8 and TRBJ2-7, with D maybe TRBD2 (5 bases). The CDR3 spans 14 residues. CDR1 and CDR2 from the germline V gene are SGHTS and YDEGEE. V was trimmed by 0 bases and J by 3 bases, leaving 10 bases between them.